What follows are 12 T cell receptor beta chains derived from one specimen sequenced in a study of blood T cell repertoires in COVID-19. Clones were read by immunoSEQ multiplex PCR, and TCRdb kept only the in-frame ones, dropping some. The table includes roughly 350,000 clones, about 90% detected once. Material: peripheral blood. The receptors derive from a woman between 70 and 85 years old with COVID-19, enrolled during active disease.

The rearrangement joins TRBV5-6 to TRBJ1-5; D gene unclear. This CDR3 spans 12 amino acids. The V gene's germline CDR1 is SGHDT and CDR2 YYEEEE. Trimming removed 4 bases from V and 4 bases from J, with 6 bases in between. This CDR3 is CASSRVNQPQHF. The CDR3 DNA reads TGTGCCAGCAGCCGCGTTAATCAGCCCCAGCATTTT. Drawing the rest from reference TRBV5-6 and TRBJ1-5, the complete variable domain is DAGVTQSPTHLIKTRGQQVTLRCSPKSGHDTVSWYQQALGQGPQFIFQYYEEEERQRGNFPDRFSGHQFPNYSSELNVNALLLGDSALYLCASSRVNQPQHFGDGTRLSIL.

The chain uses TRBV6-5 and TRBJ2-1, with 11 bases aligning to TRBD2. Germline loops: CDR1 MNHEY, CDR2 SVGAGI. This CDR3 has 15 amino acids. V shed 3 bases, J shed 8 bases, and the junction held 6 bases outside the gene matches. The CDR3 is CASSYIAGGRDEQFF. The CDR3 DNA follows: TGTGCCAGCAGTTATATAGCGGGGGGGCGCGATGAGCAGTTCTTC.

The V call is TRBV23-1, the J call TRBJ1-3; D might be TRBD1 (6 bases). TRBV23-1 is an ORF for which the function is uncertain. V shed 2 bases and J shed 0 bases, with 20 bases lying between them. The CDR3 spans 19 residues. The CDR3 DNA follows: TGCGCCAGCAGTCAACGCTCCTACAGGGCTTCTAACTCTGGAAACACCATATATTTT. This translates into CASSQRSYRASNSGNTIYF.

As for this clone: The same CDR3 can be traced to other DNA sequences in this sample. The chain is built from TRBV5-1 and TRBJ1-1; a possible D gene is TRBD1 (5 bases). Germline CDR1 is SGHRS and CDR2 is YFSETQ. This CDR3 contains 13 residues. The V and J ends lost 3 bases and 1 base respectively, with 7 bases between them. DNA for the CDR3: TGCGCCAGCAGCTCCCAGGGGAACACTGAAGCTTTCTTT. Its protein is CASSSQGNTEAFF.

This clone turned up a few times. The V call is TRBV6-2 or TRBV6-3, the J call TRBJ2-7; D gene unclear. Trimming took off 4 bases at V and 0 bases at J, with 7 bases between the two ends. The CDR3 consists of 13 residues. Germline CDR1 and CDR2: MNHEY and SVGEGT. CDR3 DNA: TGTGCCAGCAGTTTAGCTAGCTCCTACGAGCAGTACTTC. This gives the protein CASSLASSYEQYF.

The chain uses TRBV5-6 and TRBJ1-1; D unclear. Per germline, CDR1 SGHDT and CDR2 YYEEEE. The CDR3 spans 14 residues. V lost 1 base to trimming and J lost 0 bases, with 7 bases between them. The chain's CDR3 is CASSLRLMNTEAFF. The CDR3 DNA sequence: TGTGCCAGCAGCTTGAGACTGATGAACACTGAAGCTTTCTTT.

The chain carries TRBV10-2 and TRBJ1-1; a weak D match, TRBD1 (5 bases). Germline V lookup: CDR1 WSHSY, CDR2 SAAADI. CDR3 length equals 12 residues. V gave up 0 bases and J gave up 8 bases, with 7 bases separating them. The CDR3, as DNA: TGCGCCAGCAGTGAGTCGACAGTCGAAGCTTTCTTT. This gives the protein CASSESTVEAFF.

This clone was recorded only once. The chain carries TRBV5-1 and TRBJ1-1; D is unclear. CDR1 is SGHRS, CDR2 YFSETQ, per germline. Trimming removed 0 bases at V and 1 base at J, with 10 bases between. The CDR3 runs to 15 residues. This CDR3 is CASSLVPLENTEAFF. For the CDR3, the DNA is TGCGCCAGCAGCTTGGTGCCACTTGAGAACACTGAAGCTTTCTTT.

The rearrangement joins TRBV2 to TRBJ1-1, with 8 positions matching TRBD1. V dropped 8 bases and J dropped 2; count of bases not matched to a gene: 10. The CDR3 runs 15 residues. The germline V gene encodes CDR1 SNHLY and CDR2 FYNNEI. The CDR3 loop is CASVSGTGLNTEAFF. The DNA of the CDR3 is TGTGCCAGCGTTTCCGGGACAGGATTAAACACTGAAGCTTTCTTT.

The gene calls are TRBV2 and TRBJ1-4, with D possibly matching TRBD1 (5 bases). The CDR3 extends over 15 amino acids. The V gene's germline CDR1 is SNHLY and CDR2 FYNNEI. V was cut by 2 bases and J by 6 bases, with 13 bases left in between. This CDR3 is CASSERGSTDEKLFF. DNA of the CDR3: TGTGCCAGCAGTGAAAGGGGTAGTACAGATGAAAAACTGTTTTTT.

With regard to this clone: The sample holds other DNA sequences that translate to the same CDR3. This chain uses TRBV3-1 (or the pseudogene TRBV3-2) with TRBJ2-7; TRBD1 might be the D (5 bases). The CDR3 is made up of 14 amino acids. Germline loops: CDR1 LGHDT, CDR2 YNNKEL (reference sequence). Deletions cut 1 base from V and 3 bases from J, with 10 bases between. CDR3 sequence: CASSQGQGSYEQYF. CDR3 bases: TGTGCCAGCAGCCAAGGGCAGGGAAGCTACGAGCAGTACTTC.

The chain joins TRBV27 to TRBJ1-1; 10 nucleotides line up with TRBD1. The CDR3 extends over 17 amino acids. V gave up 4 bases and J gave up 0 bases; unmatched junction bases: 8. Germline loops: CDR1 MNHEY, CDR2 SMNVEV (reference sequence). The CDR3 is CASSSRRTGGMNTEAFF. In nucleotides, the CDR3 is TGTGCCAGCAGTTCGCGACGGACAGGGGGGATGAACACTGAAGCTTTCTTT.